This TCR beta chain was found in a study of identical twins. Study-wide points: Findings depended on cross-sectional statistics rather than tracking the same donors.

Comment on this clonotype: Its antigen is currently unknown.

TCRdb re-called the 5' RACE reads with MiXCR, one entry per CDR3 protein. Of roughly 200,000 distinct CDR3 sequences in the sample, 7.5% were seen once. These data were likewise used in another study, on yellow fever vaccine responses in identical twins.

What was sequenced was memory (CD45RO+) T cells sorted from blood. The TCR originated in a woman younger than 30 in good health.

The CDR3 bases are TGTGCCAGCAGCTTAGCGGGGGGACTACTTCGCACAGATACGCAGTATTTT. This sequence encodes CASSLAGGLLRTDTQYF. The chain couples TRBV7-9 to TRBJ2-3, with TRBD2 matching 7 bases. V was pared by 0 bases and J by 1 base, with 7 bases of the junction left unmatched. This CDR3 is 17 amino acids long. CDR1 and CDR2 (germline): SEHNR, FQNEAQ (reference sequence).